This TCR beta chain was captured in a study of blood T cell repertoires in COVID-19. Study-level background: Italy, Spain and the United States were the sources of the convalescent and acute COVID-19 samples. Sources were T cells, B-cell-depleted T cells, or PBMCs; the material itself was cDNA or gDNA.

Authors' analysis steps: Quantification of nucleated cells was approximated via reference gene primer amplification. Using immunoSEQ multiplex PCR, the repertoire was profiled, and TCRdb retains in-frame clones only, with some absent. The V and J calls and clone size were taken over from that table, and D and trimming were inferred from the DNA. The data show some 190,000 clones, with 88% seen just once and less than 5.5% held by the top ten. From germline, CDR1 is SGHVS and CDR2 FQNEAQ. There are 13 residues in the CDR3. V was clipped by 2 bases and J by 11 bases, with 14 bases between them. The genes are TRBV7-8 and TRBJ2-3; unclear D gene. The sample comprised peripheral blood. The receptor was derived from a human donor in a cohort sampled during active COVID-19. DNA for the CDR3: TGTGCCAGCAGCTTAAACTATCGCGAGATGCAGTATTTT. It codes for CASSLNYREMQYF. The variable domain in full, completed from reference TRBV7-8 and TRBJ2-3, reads GAGVSQSPRYKVAKRGQDVALRCDPISGHVSLFWYQQALGQGPEFLTYFQNEAQLDKSGLPSDRFFAERPEGSVSTLKIQRTQQEDSAVYLCASSLNYREMQYFGPGTRLTVL.